Sequencing of this TCR beta chain was carried out in a study of blood T cell repertoires in COVID-19. Study processing details: Amplified reference gene primers provided the basis for estimating nucleated cell counts. This table comes from immunoSEQ multiplex PCR, and its TCRdb copy is limited to in-frame clones, with some not included. V and J calls plus clone size are reproduced from that table; the DNA served to infer D and trimming. The sample shows about 38,000 clones, approximately 74% of them seen only once. CDR3 length: 13 residues. The ends were cut back, 6 bases at V and 8 bases at J, with 11 bases in the middle. In germline, CDR1 is LNHDA, CDR2 SQIVND (reference sequence).

The sample consisted of peripheral blood. This TCR derives from a man between 65 and 85 years old with COVID-19, enrolled during active disease. The rearrangement links TRBV19 to TRBJ1-6, with D unclear. In DNA, the CDR3 is TGTGCCAGTAGCGGCAGGTTTGATTCACCCCTCCACTTT. It encodes CASSGRFDSPLHF.